The text below deals with one TCR beta chain. This record comes from a study of CD8 T cells in Susac syndrome. The overall study: More than 5 sequenced Susac syndrome patients had clinically active disease, while eight or nine were in remission. Patients with Susac syndrome were therapy-naive, treated with corticosteroids, or treated with intravenous immunoglobulin alone when blood was collected.

Germline assignment: CDR1 SGHVS and CDR2 FNYEAQ. CDR3 length: 13 amino acids. V shed 5 bases, J shed 7 bases, and the junction held 4 bases outside the gene matches. RNA amounts of about 0.5 to 1 ug underwent reverse transcription with random hexamers. An immunoSEQ multiplex PCR amplified TCR beta CDR3 over 54 Vbeta and 13 Jbeta. From the immunoSEQ multiplex PCR reads, TCRdb called clonotypes with MiXCR, one entry per CDR3 protein. The sample shows hundreds of thousands of distinct CDR3 sequences, 94% of them seen only once. The gene calls are TRBV7-6 and TRBJ2-2; the match to TRBD1 covers 7 bases. Sequenced: CD4+ T cells from PBMCs. This clonotype was sampled from a human donor with Susac syndrome. CDR3 sequence: CASSLGQVGELFF. The CDR3 coding sequence is TGTGCCAGCAGCCTCGGACAGGTCGGGGAGCTGTTTTTT.